This TCR beta chain was captured by sequencing in a study of CD8+ T cells in alopecia areata. Study outcomes and limitations: Tofacitinib significantly decreased scalp clonality and expanded CD8+ clones among top 100.

Extracted from the samples, RNA was reverse transcribed into cDNA to serve as the sequencing template. Method: immunoSEQ multiplex PCR; TCRdb's copy keeps in-frame clones and lacks some. This table holds under 95,000 clones, around 71% found once. The CDR3 runs 13 residues. V was cut by 0 bases and J by 6 bases, with 9 bases left in between. CDR1 SGHRS and CDR2 YFSETQ come from the germline V gene. A single count supports this clone. Its antigen is unidentified. Specified treatment: oral pan-JAK inhibitor, 5-10 mg twice daily. In alopecia areata patients, both lesional scalp punch biopsies and peripheral blood were collected.

The chain couples TRBV5-1 to TRBJ1-2; D is uncertain. The source material was CD8+ T cells sorted from blood, sampled around week 42, from a patient treated with tofacitinib. The receptor comes from a human donor with alopecia areata. This CDR3 reads CASSLVPEDGYTF. In nucleotides, the CDR3 is TGCGCCAGCAGCTTGGTGCCAGAAGATGGCTACACCTTC.